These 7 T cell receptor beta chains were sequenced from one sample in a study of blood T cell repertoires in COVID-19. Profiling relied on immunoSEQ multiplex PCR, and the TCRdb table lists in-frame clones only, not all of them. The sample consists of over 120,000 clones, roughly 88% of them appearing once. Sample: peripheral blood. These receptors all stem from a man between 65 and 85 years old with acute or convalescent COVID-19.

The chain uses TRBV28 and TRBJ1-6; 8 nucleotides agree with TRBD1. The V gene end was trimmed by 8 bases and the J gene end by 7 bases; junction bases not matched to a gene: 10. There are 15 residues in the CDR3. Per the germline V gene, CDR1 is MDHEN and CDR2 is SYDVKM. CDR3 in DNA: TGTGCCAGCTATATTTACAGGGGGTCCAATTCACCCCTCCACTTT. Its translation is CASYIYRGSNSPLHF.

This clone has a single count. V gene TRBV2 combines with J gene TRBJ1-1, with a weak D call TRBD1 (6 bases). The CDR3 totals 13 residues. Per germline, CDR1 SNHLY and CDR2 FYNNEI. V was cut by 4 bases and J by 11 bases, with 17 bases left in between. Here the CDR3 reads CASSVDRHQSAFF. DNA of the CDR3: TGTGCCAGCAGTGTCGACAGGCACCAATCGGCTTTCTTT.

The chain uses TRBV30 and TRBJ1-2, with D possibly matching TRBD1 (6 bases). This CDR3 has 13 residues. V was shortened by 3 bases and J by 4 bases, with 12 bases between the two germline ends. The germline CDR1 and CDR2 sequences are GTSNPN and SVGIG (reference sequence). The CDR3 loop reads CAWRQGPFYGYTF. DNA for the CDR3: TGTGCCTGGAGGCAGGGGCCCTTCTATGGCTACACCTTC.

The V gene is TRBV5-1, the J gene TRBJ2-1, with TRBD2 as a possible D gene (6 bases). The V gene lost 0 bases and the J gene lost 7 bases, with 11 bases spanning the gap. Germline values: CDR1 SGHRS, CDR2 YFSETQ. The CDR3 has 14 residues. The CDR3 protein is CASSLGDFQNEQFF. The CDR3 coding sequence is TGCGCCAGCAGCTTGGGGGACTTCCAGAATGAGCAGTTCTTC.

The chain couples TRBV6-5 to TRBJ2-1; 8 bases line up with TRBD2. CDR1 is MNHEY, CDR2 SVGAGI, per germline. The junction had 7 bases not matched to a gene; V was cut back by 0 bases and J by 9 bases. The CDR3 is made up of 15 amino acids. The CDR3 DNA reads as TGTGCCAGCAGTTACTCCTACGGGAGGGCCGGTGAGCAGTTCTTC. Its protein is CASSYSYGRAGEQFF.

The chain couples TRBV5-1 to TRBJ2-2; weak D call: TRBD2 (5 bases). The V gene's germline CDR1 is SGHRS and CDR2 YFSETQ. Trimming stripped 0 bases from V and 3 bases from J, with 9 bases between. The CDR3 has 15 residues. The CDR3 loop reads CASSLAAVDTGELFF. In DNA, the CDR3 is TGCGCCAGCAGCTTGGCAGCGGTAGACACCGGGGAGCTGTTTTTT. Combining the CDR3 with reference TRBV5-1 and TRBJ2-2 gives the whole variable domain KAGVTQTPRYLIKTRGQQVTLSCSPISGHRSVSWYQQTPGQGLQFLFEYFSETQRNKGNFPGRFSGRQFSNSRSEMNVSTLELGDSALYLCASSLAAVDTGELFFGEGSRLTVL.

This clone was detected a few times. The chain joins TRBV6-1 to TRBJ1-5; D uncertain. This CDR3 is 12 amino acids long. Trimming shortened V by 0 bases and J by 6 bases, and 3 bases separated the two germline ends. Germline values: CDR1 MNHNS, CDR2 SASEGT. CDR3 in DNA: TGTGCCAGCAGTGAAGCGCGTCAGCCCCAGCATTTT. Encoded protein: CASSEARQPQHF.